This is a list of T cell receptor beta chains from one sample in a study of OX40 agonist ivuxolimab in advanced cancers. Method: immunoSEQ multiplex PCR; TCRdb's copy keeps in-frame clones and lacks some. The sample has tens of thousands of clones, 83% seen once. The material sequenced was CD4+ or CD8+ T cells sorted from blood, taken in a trial of the OX40 agonist ivuxolimab. All receptors come from an adult with an advanced solid tumor such as melanoma, head and neck, liver or kidney cancer. Each CDR3 is given with its conserved first and last residue. Each record gives: clone size, D gene, V gene, J gene, CDR3 protein, CDR3 DNA. A D gene is named only where the DNA matches it firmly. Clone size is shown for a subset of rows, as once, few, many or a class of expanded clone.

clone_size: -
d_call: -
v_call: TRBV4-1
j_call: TRBJ1-3
cdr3_aa: CASSQSGRFGNTIYF
cdr3_nt: TGCGCCAGCAGCCAATCCGGCCGCTTTGGAAACACCATATATTTT

clone_size: -
d_call: -
v_call: TRBV4-1
j_call: TRBJ2-1
cdr3_aa: CASSQDPGRANEQFF
cdr3_nt: TGCGCCAGCAGCCAAGATCCCGGCAGGGCCAATGAGCAGTTCTTC

clone_size: -
d_call: -
v_call: TRBV4-1
j_call: TRBJ2-1
cdr3_aa: CASSQIGHEQFF
cdr3_nt: TGCGCCAGCAGCCAAATAGGGCATGAGCAGTTCTTC

clone_size: few
d_call: TRBD2
v_call: TRBV2
j_call: TRBJ2-1
cdr3_aa: CASSERGTSGYNEQFF
cdr3_nt: TGTGCCAGCAGTGAACGGGGGACTAGCGGATACAATGAGCAGTTCTTC

clone_size: -
d_call: TRBD1
v_call: TRBV6-5
j_call: TRBJ1-6
cdr3_aa: CASSDDRGYNSPLHF
cdr3_nt: TGTGCCAGCAGCGACGACAGGGGCTATAATTCACCCCTCCACTTT

clone_size: -
d_call: -
v_call: TRBV29-1
j_call: TRBJ1-2
cdr3_aa: CSVDQGINYGYTF
cdr3_nt: TGCAGCGTTGATCAGGGGATAAACTATGGCTACACCTTC

clone_size: -
d_call: -
v_call: TRBV27
j_call: TRBJ2-7
cdr3_aa: CASSSPYEQYF
cdr3_nt: TGTGCCAGCAGTTCCCCCTACGAGCAGTACTTC

clone_size: -
d_call: -
v_call: TRBV7-9
j_call: TRBJ2-7
cdr3_aa: CASSLVVEGYEQYF
cdr3_nt: TGTGCCAGCAGCTTAGTAGTGGAAGGCTACGAGCAGTACTTC

clone_size: -
d_call: -
v_call: TRBV5-1
j_call: TRBJ2-7
cdr3_aa: CASSPSTGYEQYF
cdr3_nt: TGCGCCAGCAGCCCATCGACAGGCTACGAGCAGTACTTC

clone_size: -
d_call: -
v_call: TRBV13
j_call: TRBJ2-1
cdr3_aa: CASSSTGTEYNEQFF
cdr3_nt: TGTGCCAGCAGCTCAACCGGGACGGAGTACAATGAGCAGTTCTTC

clone_size: -
d_call: TRBD2
v_call: TRBV12-5
j_call: TRBJ2-1
cdr3_aa: CASGLSLAGGQSYNEQFF
cdr3_nt: TGTGCTAGTGGTTTGTCGCTAGCGGGGGGTCAATCCTACAATGAGCAGTTCTTC

clone_size: -
d_call: -
v_call: TRBV4-3
j_call: TRBJ1-1
cdr3_aa: CASSQKGTTEAFF
cdr3_nt: TGCGCCAGCAGCCAAAAAGGGACCACTGAAGCTTTCTTT

clone_size: -
d_call: TRBD1
v_call: TRBV6-6
j_call: TRBJ2-7
cdr3_aa: CASSYRDRVYEQYF
cdr3_nt: TGTGCCAGCAGTTACAGGGACAGGGTGTACGAGCAGTACTTC

clone_size: -
d_call: -
v_call: TRBV7-9
j_call: TRBJ1-1
cdr3_aa: CASSPTNTEAFF
cdr3_nt: TGTGCCAGCAGTCCCACGAACACTGAAGCTTTCTTT

clone_size: -
d_call: TRBD2
v_call: TRBV7-9
j_call: TRBJ2-1
cdr3_aa: CASSKIPGLAGGPYNEQFF
cdr3_nt: TGTGCCAGCAGCAAGATTCCAGGACTAGCGGGGGGCCCCTACAATGAGCAGTTCTTC

clone_size: once
d_call: -
v_call: TRBV10-3
j_call: TRBJ1-1
cdr3_aa: CAISDPNTEAFF
cdr3_nt: TGTGCCATCAGTGACCCGAACACTGAAGCTTTCTTT

clone_size: -
d_call: TRBD2
v_call: TRBV27
j_call: TRBJ2-7
cdr3_aa: CASSLAGGPREQYF
cdr3_nt: TGTGCCAGCAGTTTGGCGGGGGGGCCGAGGGAGCAGTACTTC

clone_size: -
d_call: -
v_call: TRBV27
j_call: TRBJ2-2
cdr3_aa: CASSRPYGELFF
cdr3_nt: TGTGCCAGCAGTCGCCCGTACGGGGAGCTGTTTTTT

clone_size: few
d_call: -
v_call: TRBV7-9
j_call: TRBJ1-2
cdr3_aa: CAVGNYGYTF
cdr3_nt: TGTGCTGTAGGGAACTATGGCTACACCTTC

clone_size: -
d_call: TRBD2
v_call: TRBV6-1
j_call: TRBJ2-7
cdr3_aa: CASIAWTSGTYEQYF
cdr3_nt: TGTGCCAGCATTGCATGGACTAGCGGAACCTACGAGCAGTACTTC

clone_size: -
d_call: TRBD1
v_call: TRBV4-1
j_call: TRBJ2-7
cdr3_aa: CASSPGQGMLEQYF
cdr3_nt: TGCGCCAGCAGCCCGGGACAGGGTATGTTAGAGCAGTACTTC

clone_size: -
d_call: -
v_call: TRBV6-1
j_call: TRBJ2-4
cdr3_aa: CASSEGPAALNIQYF
cdr3_nt: TGTGCCAGCAGTGAAGGGCCGGCCGCGTTAAACATTCAGTACTTC

clone_size: -
d_call: -
v_call: TRBV4-1
j_call: TRBJ2-7
cdr3_aa: CASSQAFSYEQYF
cdr3_nt: TGCGCCAGCAGCCAGGCCTTCTCCTACGAGCAGTACTTC

clone_size: -
d_call: TRBD2
v_call: TRBV4-1
j_call: TRBJ2-2
cdr3_aa: CASSPSGGPGTGELFF
cdr3_nt: TGCGCCAGCAGCCCTAGCGGGGGGCCGGGGACCGGGGAGCTGTTTTTT

clone_size: -
d_call: -
v_call: TRBV15
j_call: TRBJ1-2
cdr3_aa: CATSRDLGGNYGYTF
cdr3_nt: TGTGCCACCAGCAGAGATCTTGGGGGGAACTATGGCTACACCTTC

clone_size: -
d_call: -
v_call: TRBV7-2
j_call: TRBJ1-4
cdr3_aa: CASSLTPGTNEKLFF
cdr3_nt: TGTGCCAGCAGCTTAACTCCGGGAACTAATGAAAAACTGTTTTTT

clone_size: -
d_call: TRBD1
v_call: TRBV5-4
j_call: TRBJ2-2
cdr3_aa: CASSSDRTNTGELFF
cdr3_nt: TGTGCCAGCAGCTCGGACAGGACAAACACCGGGGAGCTGTTTTTT

clone_size: -
d_call: -
v_call: TRBV18
j_call: TRBJ1-4
cdr3_aa: CASSHRETAEKLFF
cdr3_nt: TGTGCCAGCTCACACCGGGAGACGGCGGAAAAACTGTTTTTT

clone_size: -
d_call: -
v_call: TRBV27
j_call: TRBJ2-7
cdr3_aa: CASSLTGTVFYEQYF
cdr3_nt: TGTGCCAGCAGTCTTACCGGGACGGTGTTCTACGAGCAGTACTTC

clone_size: -
d_call: TRBD2
v_call: TRBV6-5
j_call: TRBJ2-1
cdr3_aa: CASSYDLTSGYNEQFF
cdr3_nt: TGTGCCAGCAGTTACGACCTGACTAGCGGTTACAATGAGCAGTTCTTC

clone_size: -
d_call: -
v_call: TRBV7-2
j_call: TRBJ1-1
cdr3_aa: CASSPKSTEAFF
cdr3_nt: TGTGCCAGCAGCCCTAAGTCCACTGAAGCTTTCTTT

clone_size: -
d_call: TRBD1
v_call: TRBV12-5
j_call: TRBJ1-1
cdr3_aa: CASGLDFGRGPDEAFF
cdr3_nt: TGTGCTAGTGGTTTGGACTTTGGCAGGGGGCCAGATGAAGCTTTCTTT

clone_size: -
d_call: TRBD1
v_call: TRBV25-1
j_call: TRBJ1-1
cdr3_aa: CASSTGGVGEAFF
cdr3_nt: TGTGCCAGCAGCACAGGGGGTGTGGGTGAAGCTTTCTTT

clone_size: -
d_call: TRBD1
v_call: TRBV10-2
j_call: TRBJ1-1
cdr3_aa: CASSITGENTEAFF
cdr3_nt: TGCGCCAGCAGTATAACAGGGGAGAACACTGAAGCTTTCTTT

clone_size: -
d_call: -
v_call: TRBV27
j_call: TRBJ1-5
cdr3_aa: CASSLAGQPQHF
cdr3_nt: TGTGCCAGCAGTTTGGCGGGTCAGCCCCAGCATTTT

clone_size: once
d_call: -
v_call: TRBV7-8
j_call: TRBJ2-2
cdr3_aa: CASPLFRGENTGELFF
cdr3_nt: TGTGCCAGCCCTCTGTTTAGGGGGGAGAACACCGGGGAGCTGTTTTTT

clone_size: -
d_call: -
v_call: TRBV25-1
j_call: TRBJ1-1
cdr3_aa: CASSEISYLGTEAFF
cdr3_nt: TGTGCCAGCAGTGAAATTTCGTACTTGGGGACTGAAGCTTTCTTT

clone_size: once
d_call: -
v_call: TRBV19
j_call: TRBJ2-4
cdr3_aa: CASSIGENIQYF
cdr3_nt: TGTGCCAGTAGTATCGGGGAAAACATTCAGTACTTC

clone_size: -
d_call: -
v_call: TRBV15
j_call: TRBJ2-1
cdr3_aa: CATSSFGAGDNEQFF
cdr3_nt: -

clone_size: -
d_call: -
v_call: TRBV16
j_call: TRBJ2-7
cdr3_aa: CASSHSLGFYEQYF
cdr3_nt: TGTGCCAGCAGCCACTCCCTTGGATTCTACGAGCAGTACTTC

clone_size: -
d_call: -
v_call: TRBV27
j_call: TRBJ2-3
cdr3_aa: CASSPRPTDTQYF
cdr3_nt: TGTGCCAGCAGCCCCCGCCCCACAGATACGCAGTATTTT

clone_size: -
d_call: TRBD2
v_call: TRBV7-9
j_call: TRBJ2-5
cdr3_aa: CASSTSSGATWETQYF
cdr3_nt: TGTGCCAGCAGCACGTCTAGCGGGGCTACGTGGGAGACCCAGTACTTC

clone_size: -
d_call: -
v_call: TRBV4-1
j_call: TRBJ1-1
cdr3_aa: CASSPSTVNTEAFF
cdr3_nt: TGCGCCAGCAGCCCTAGTACAGTAAACACTGAAGCTTTCTTT

clone_size: -
d_call: TRBD1
v_call: TRBV4-3
j_call: TRBJ2-1
cdr3_aa: CASSQVAGTGRNEQFF
cdr3_nt: TGCGCCAGCAGCCAAGTCGCCGGGACAGGGAGGAATGAGCAGTTCTTC

clone_size: -
d_call: -
v_call: TRBV7-8
j_call: TRBJ1-1
cdr3_aa: CASSLDRRASMNTEAFF
cdr3_nt: TGTGCCAGCAGCTTAGATCGGCGAGCGTCCATGAACACTGAAGCTTTCTTT

clone_size: medium-sized
d_call: -
v_call: TRBV4-3
j_call: TRBJ2-2
cdr3_aa: CASSHFSNTGELFF
cdr3_nt: TGCGCCAGCAGCCACTTTTCGAACACCGGGGAGCTGTTTTTT

clone_size: -
d_call: -
v_call: TRBV10-3
j_call: TRBJ2-7
cdr3_aa: CAISESHEAGGEYF
cdr3_nt: TGTGCCATCAGTGAGTCGCACGAGGCAGGGGGGGAGTACTTC

clone_size: -
d_call: -
v_call: TRBV6-4
j_call: TRBJ2-3
cdr3_aa: CASSDSTTDTQYF
cdr3_nt: TGTGCCAGCAGTGACAGTACCACAGATACGCAGTATTTT

clone_size: -
d_call: -
v_call: TRBV14
j_call: TRBJ2-2
cdr3_aa: CASSQVSRNGELFF
cdr3_nt: TGTGCCAGCAGCCAAGTGAGCAGGAACGGGGAGCTGTTTTTT

clone_size: -
d_call: TRBD2
v_call: TRBV5-1
j_call: TRBJ2-1
cdr3_aa: CASSSTRLAAYNEQFF
cdr3_nt: TGCGCCAGCAGCTCAACTCGACTAGCGGCTTACAATGAGCAGTTCTTC

clone_size: -
d_call: -
v_call: TRBV28
j_call: TRBJ1-6
cdr3_aa: CASSLAGNSPLHF
cdr3_nt: TGTGCCAGCAGTTTGGCAGGAAATTCACCCCTCCACTTT

clone_size: -
d_call: -
v_call: TRBV5-1
j_call: TRBJ1-2
cdr3_aa: CASSPELNYGYTF
cdr3_nt: TGCGCCAGCAGCCCTGAACTCAACTATGGCTACACCTTC

clone_size: -
d_call: TRBD1
v_call: TRBV4-3
j_call: TRBJ1-2
cdr3_aa: CASSRTGDGYTF
cdr3_nt: TGCGCCAGCAGCCGGACAGGGGATGGCTACACCTTC

clone_size: -
d_call: -
v_call: TRBV6-6
j_call: TRBJ2-1
cdr3_aa: CASSGLAASYNEQFF
cdr3_nt: TGTGCCAGCAGTGGCTTAGCGGCCTCCTACAATGAGCAGTTCTTC

clone_size: few
d_call: -
v_call: TRBV2
j_call: TRBJ2-1
cdr3_aa: CASRYLQDNEQFF
cdr3_nt: TGTGCCAGCAGATACCTACAGGACAATGAGCAGTTCTTC